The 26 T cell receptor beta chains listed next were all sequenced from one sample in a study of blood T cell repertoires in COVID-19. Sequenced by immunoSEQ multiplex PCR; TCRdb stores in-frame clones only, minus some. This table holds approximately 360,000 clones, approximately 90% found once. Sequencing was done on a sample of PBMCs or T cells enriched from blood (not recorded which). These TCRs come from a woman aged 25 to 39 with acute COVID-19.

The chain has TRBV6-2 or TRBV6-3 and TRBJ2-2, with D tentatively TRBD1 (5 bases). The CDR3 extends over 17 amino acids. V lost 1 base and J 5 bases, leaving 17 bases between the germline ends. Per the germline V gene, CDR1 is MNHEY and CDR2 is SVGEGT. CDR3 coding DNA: TGTGCCAGCAGTTACTTCCTCAGGGCAGGGTGGACCGGGGAGCTGTTTTTT. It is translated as CASSYFLRAGWTGELFF.

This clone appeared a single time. CDR3 sequence (DNA): TGTGCCAGCACCCTCTCGACAGGGGAGGGTGAATCTGGAAACACCATATATTTT. It codes for CASTLSTGEGESGNTIYF. The chain combines TRBV27 with TRBJ1-3; 8 nucleotides agree with TRBD1. Germline lookup yields CDR1 MNHEY and CDR2 SMNVEV (reference sequence). The V and J ends lost 7 bases and 1 base, in that order; junction bases with no gene match: 15. The length of the CDR3 is 18 residues.

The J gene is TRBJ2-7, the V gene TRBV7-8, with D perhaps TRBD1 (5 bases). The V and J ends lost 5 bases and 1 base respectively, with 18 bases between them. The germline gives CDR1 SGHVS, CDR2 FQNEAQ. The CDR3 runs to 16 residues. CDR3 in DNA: TGTGCCAGCAGCCAACGATGGACAAAACTGTCCTACGAGCAGTACTTC. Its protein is CASSQRWTKLSYEQYF.

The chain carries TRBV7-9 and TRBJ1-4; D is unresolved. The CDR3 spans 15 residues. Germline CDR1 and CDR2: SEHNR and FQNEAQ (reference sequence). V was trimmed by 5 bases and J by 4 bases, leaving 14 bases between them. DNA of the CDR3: TGTGCCAGCAGCCCGGGTGAGGGAGGTAATGAAAAACTGTTTTTT. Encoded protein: CASSPGEGGNEKLFF.

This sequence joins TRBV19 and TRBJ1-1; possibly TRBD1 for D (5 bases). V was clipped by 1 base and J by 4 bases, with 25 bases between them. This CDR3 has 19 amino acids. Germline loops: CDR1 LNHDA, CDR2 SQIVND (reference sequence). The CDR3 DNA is TGTGCCAGTAGTATAGCCCTCCTTTTGGATACAGGTAGGGCCACTGAAGCTTTCTTT. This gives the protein CASSIALLLDTGRATEAFF. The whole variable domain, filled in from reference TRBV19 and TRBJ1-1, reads DGGITQSPKYLFRKEGQNVTLSCEQNLNHDAMYWYRQDPGQGLRLIYYSQIVNDFQKGDIAEGYSVSREKKESFPLTVTSAQKNPTAFYLCASSIALLLDTGRATEAFFGQGTRLTVV.

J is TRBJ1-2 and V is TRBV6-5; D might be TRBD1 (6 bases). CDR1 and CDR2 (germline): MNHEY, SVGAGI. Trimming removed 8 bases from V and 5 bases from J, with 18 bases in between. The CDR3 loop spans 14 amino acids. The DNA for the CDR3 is TGTGCCAGCGGCAGACAGGCGAGAGAGTATGGCTACACCTTC. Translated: CASGRQAREYGYTF.

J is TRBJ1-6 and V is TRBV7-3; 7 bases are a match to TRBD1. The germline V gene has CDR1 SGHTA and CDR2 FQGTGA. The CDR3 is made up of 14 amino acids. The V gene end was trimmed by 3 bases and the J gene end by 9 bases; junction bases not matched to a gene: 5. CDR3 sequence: CASSLSGGSSPLHF. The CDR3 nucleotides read TGTGCCAGCAGCTTGTCAGGGGGGTCTTCACCCCTCCACTTT. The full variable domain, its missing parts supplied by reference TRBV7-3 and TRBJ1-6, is GAGVSQTPSNKVTEKGKYVELRCDPISGHTALYWYRQSLGQGPEFLIYFQGTGAADDSGLPNDRFFAVRPEGSVSTLKIQRTERGDSAVYLCASSLSGGSSPLHFGNGTRLTVT.

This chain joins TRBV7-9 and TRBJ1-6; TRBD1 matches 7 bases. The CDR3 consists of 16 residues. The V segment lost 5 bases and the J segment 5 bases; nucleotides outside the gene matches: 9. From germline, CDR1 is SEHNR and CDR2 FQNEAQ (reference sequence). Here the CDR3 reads CASSHGATGNNSPLHF. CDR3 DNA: TGTGCCAGCAGCCACGGGGCGACAGGGAATAATTCACCCCTCCACTTT.

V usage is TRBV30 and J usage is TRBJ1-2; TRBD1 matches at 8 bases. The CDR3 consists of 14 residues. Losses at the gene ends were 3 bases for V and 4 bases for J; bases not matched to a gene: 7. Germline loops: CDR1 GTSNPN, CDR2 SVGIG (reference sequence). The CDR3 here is CAWSGQGPTYGYTF. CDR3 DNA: TGTGCCTGGAGCGGACAGGGTCCCACCTATGGCTACACCTTC.

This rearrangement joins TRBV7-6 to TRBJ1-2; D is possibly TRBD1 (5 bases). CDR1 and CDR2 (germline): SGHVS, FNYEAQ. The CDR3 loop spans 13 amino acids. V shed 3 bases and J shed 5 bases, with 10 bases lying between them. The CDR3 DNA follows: TGTGCCAGCAGCTTCCAGGGTGATTATGGCTACACCTTC. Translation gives CASSFQGDYGYTF.

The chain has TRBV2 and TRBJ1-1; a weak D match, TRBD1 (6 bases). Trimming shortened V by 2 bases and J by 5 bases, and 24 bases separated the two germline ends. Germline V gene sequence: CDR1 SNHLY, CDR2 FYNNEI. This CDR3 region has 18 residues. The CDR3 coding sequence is TGTGCCAGCAGTGAACCTGGGGGGGGCCGTGGAGGGAATACTGAAGCTTTCTTT. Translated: CASSEPGGGRGGNTEAFF.

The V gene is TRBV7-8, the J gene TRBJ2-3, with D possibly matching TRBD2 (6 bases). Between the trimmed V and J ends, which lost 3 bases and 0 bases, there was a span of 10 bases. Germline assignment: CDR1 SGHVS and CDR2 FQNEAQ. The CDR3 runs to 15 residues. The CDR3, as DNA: TGTGCCAGCAGCTTTTCTGGGGGGAGCACAGATACGCAGTATTTT. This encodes CASSFSGGSTDTQYF.

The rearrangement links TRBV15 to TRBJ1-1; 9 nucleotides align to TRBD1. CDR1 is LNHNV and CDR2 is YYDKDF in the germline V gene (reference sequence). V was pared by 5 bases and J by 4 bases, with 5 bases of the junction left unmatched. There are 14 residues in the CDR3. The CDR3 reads CATSGQGSLTEAFF. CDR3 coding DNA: TGTGCCACCAGCGGACAGGGGTCGCTCACTGAAGCTTTCTTT.

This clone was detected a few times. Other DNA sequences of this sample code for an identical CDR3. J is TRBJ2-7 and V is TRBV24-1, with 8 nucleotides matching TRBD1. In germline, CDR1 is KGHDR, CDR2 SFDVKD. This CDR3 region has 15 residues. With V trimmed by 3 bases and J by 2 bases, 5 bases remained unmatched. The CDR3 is CATSDPGQGTYEQYF. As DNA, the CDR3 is TGTGCCACCAGTGATCCTGGACAGGGCACCTACGAGCAGTACTTC.

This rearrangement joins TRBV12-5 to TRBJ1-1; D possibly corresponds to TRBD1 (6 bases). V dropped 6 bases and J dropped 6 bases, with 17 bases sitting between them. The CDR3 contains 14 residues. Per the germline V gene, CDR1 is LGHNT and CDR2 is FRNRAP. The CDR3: CASGIRGGYPEAFF. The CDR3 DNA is TGTGCTAGTGGCATCAGGGGTGGGTATCCTGAAGCTTTCTTT.

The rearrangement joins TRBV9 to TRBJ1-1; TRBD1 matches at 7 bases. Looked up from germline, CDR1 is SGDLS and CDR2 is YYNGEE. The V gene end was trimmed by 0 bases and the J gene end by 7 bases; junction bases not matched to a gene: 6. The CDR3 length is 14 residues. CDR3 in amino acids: CASSVGRGSIEAFF. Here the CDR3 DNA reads TGTGCCAGCAGCGTAGGCAGGGGGAGTATTGAAGCTTTCTTT.

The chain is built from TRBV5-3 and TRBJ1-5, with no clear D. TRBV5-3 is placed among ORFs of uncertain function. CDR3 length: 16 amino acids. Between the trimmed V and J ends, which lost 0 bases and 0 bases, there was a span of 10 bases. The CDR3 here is CARSLGFDYSNQPQHF. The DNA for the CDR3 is TGTGCCAGAAGCTTGGGCTTCGACTATAGCAATCAGCCCCAGCATTTT.

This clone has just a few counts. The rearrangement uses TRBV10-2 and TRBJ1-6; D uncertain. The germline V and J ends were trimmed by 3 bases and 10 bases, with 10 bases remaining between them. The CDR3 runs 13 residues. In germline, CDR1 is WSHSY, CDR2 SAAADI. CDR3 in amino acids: CASSDVVESPLHF. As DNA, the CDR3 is TGCGCCAGCAGTGATGTGGTCGAGTCACCCCTCCACTTT.

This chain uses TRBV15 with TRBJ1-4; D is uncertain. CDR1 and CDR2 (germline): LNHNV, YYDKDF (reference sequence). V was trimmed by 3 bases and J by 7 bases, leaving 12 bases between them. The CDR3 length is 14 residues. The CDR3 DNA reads TGTGCCACCAGCAGGCCCGGAGTAGCTGAAAAACTGTTTTTT. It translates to CATSRPGVAEKLFF.

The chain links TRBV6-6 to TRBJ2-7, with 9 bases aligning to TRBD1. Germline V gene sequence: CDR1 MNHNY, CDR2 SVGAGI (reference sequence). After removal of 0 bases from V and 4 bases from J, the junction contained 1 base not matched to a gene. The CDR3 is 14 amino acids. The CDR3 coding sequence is TGTGCCAGCAGTTACTCGACAGGGGGTTACGAGCAGTACTTC. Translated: CASSYSTGGYEQYF.

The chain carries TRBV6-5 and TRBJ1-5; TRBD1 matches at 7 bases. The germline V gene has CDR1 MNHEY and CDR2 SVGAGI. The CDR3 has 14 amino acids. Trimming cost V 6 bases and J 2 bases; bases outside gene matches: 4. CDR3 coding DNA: TGTGCCAGCAGCTGGGACAGCCGCAATCAGCCCCAGCATTTT. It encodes CASSWDSRNQPQHF.

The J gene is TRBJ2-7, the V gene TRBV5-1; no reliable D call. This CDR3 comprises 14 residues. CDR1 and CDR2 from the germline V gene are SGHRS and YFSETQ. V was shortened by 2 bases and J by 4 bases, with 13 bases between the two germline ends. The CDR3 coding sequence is TGCGCCAGCAGCTTTTCGGGTATGAATTACGAGCAGTACTTC. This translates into CASSFSGMNYEQYF. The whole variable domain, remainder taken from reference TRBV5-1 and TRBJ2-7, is KAGVTQTPRYLIKTRGQQVTLSCSPISGHRSVSWYQQTPGQGLQFLFEYFSETQRNKGNFPGRFSGRQFSNSRSEMNVSTLELGDSALYLCASSFSGMNYEQYFGPGTRLTVT.

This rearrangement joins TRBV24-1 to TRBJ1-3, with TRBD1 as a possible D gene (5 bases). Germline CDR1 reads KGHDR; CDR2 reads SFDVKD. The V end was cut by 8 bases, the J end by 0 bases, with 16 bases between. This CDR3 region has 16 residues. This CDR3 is CATNQTRQNSGNTIYF. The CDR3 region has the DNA TGTGCCACCAACCAAACACGACAGAACTCTGGAAACACCATATATTTT.

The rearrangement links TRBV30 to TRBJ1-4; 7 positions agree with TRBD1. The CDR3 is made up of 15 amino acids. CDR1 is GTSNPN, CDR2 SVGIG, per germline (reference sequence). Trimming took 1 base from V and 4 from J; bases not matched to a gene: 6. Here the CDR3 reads CAWSAGTANNEKLFF. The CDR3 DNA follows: TGTGCCTGGAGTGCCGGGACAGCCAATAATGAAAAACTGTTTTTT.

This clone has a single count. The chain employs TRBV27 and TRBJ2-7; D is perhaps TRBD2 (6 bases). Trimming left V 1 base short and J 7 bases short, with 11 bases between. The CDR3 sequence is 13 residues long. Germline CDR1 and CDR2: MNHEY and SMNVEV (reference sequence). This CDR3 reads CASSLLGEEEQYF. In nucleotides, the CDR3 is TGTGCCAGCAGTTTATTGGGGGAGGAAGAGCAGTACTTC.

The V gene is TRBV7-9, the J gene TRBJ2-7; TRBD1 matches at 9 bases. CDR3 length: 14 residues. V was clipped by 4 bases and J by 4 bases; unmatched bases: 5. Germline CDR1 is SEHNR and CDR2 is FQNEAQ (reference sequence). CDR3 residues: CASSYGTGIYEQYF. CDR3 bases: TGTGCCAGCAGCTATGGGACAGGGATTTACGAGCAGTACTTC.